This TCR beta chain was sequenced during a study of cytomegalovirus exposure and HLA in healthy donors. For the study at large: The 90 to 150 validation repertoires used the same platform as the approximately 700 first-cohort repertoires, a later analysis reported.

The CDR3 is made up of 15 amino acids. The germline gives CDR1 SSHAT, CDR2 FNYEAQ (reference sequence). Turning to this clone: Its antigen is undetermined. Its ends do not fully match the called genes, so a read error is possible.

Study results and limitations: Most TCR sequences were seen very rarely across donors, but some public TCRs occurred in many. Some TCR beta chains (164 of them) were listed as cytomegalovirus-associated. Reports indicated that the classifier achieved high specificity and sensitivity in diagnosing cytomegalovirus status.

The repertoire was sequenced with immunoSEQ multiplex PCR; TCRdb's copy has only in-frame clones and lacks some. The sample carries some 110,000 clones, about 88% recorded once. This clonotype was sampled from a woman under 30 in good health and CMV-seropositive. This chain joins TRBV7-7 and TRBJ2-3; D might be TRBD1 (5 bases). The source material was PBMCs. The CDR3 bases are TGTGCTAGCAGTCTAAGTCAGGGTTTTACAGATACGCAGTATTTT. Translating it yields CASSLSQGFTDTQYF.